The 21 T cell receptor beta chains in this list originate from one sample, sequenced in a study of blood T cell repertoires in COVID-19 (TCRdb year 2020). Receptor libraries were prepared by the immunoSEQ multiplex PCR assay. TCRdb stores this immuneACCESS table with in-frame sequences only. Part of the clones is absent; in the studies checked, under half of the shortfall reflects unresolved V genes, and no reason is known for the rest. The sample data list 200,000 to 250,000 clones, and approximately 86% of these were observed just once. The ten top clones hold approximately 4% of the sample. The sequenced sample consisted of peripheral blood. The origin of the receptors is an elderly woman with acute or convalescent COVID-19.

J is TRBJ1-2 and V is TRBV5-1; 7 bases align to TRBD1. Germline assignment: CDR1 SGHRS and CDR2 YFSETQ. Trimming at V came to 1 base and at J to 0 bases, leaving 6 bases not matched to a gene. This CDR3 comprises 16 residues. The CDR3 DNA reads TGCGCCAGCAGCTTGAGGACAGGTTCACCTAACTATGGCTACACCTTC. Translating it yields CASSLRTGSPNYGYTF. Supplemented by reference TRBV5-1 and TRBJ1-2, the full variable domain reads KAGVTQTPRYLIKTRGQQVTLSCSPISGHRSVSWYQQTPGQGLQFLFEYFSETQRNKGNFPGRFSGRQFSNSRSEMNVSTLELGDSALYLCASSLRTGSPNYGYTFGSGTRLTVV.

The chain carries TRBV5-5 and TRBJ1-2; D not certain. The germline CDR1 and CDR2 sequences are SGHKS and YYEKEE (reference sequence). Deletions cut 0 bases from V and 0 bases from J, with 9 bases between. The CDR3 runs to 15 residues. The CDR3 region is CASSLVEAANYGYTF. The CDR3 coding sequence is TGTGCCAGCAGCTTGGTGGAGGCAGCTAACTATGGCTACACCTTC.

V usage is TRBV7-2 and J usage is TRBJ2-1; D is undetermined. CDR1 and CDR2 from the germline V gene are SGHTA and FQGNSA. This CDR3 has 12 amino acids. Trimming removed 5 bases from V and 9 bases from J, with 11 bases in between. The CDR3 nucleotides are TGTGCCAGCAGCCCCCTCGTGTTTGAGCAGTTCTTC. Translated: CASSPLVFEQFF.

The rearrangement uses TRBV24-1 and TRBJ1-4; 7 nucleotides line up with TRBD1. This CDR3 is built from 16 residues. Trimming cost V 2 bases and J 8 bases; bases outside gene matches: 10. Germline loops: CDR1 KGHDR, CDR2 SFDVKD. This CDR3 is CATSDSRTGRGEKLFF. Here the CDR3 DNA reads TGTGCCACCAGTGATTCCCGGACAGGCCGGGGAGAAAAACTGTTTTTT.

The chain joins TRBV3-1 (or the pseudogene TRBV3-2) to TRBJ1-4; D gene uncertain. The CDR3 is 13 amino acids. Germline V lookup: CDR1 LGHDT, CDR2 YNNKEL (reference sequence). V was shortened by 3 bases and J by 12 bases, with 14 bases between the two germline ends. The CDR3 DNA follows: TGTGCCAGCAGCCAGCCAAGCCCGGGAGAACTGTTTTTT. It specifies CASSQPSPGELFF.

The chain uses TRBV12-3 or TRBV12-4 and TRBJ2-3; D is undetermined. The CDR3 contains 13 residues. V was trimmed by 6 bases and J by 1 base, leaving 8 bases between them. The CDR3: CASRTRGTDTQYF. The CDR3 DNA reads TGTGCCAGCAGGACCCGGGGCACAGATACGCAGTATTTT.

The chain links TRBV9 to TRBJ1-2; maybe TRBD1 (5 bases). CDR3 size: 14 residues. CDR1 is SGDLS and CDR2 is YYNGEE in the germline V gene. Trimming shortened V by 0 bases and J by 7 bases, and 13 bases separated the two germline ends. The CDR3 here is CASSVGTGDFGYTF. DNA for the CDR3: TGTGCCAGCAGCGTAGGTACAGGAGACTTTGGCTACACCTTC.

The chain has TRBV12-3 or TRBV12-4 and TRBJ2-5; 8 bases line up with TRBD1. The CDR3 runs 12 residues. The V and J ends lost 6 bases and 5 bases, in that order; junction bases with no gene match: 2. CDR3 residues: CASRGQAETQYF. The CDR3 DNA follows: TGTGCCAGCAGGGGACAGGCGGAGACCCAGTACTTC.

This clone turned up a few times. This chain joins TRBV6-5 and TRBJ1-1; tentative D call: TRBD1 (5 bases). The germline V gene encodes CDR1 MNHEY and CDR2 SVGAGI. This CDR3 has 16 amino acids. V was clipped by 1 base and J by 7 bases, with 19 bases between them. CDR3 DNA sequence: TGTGCCAGCAGTTACTACCTTCCCTACTCACAGGATGAAGCTTTCTTT. Its translation: CASSYYLPYSQDEAFF.

The V gene is TRBV2, the J gene TRBJ2-5; D is unclear. This CDR3 region has 15 residues. Germline CDR1 reads SNHLY; CDR2 reads FYNNEI. V was cut by 4 bases and J by 4 bases, with 16 bases left in between. CDR3 protein: CASSVMGLSRETQYF. The CDR3 nucleotides read TGTGCCAGCAGTGTTATGGGCCTGAGTCGAGAGACCCAGTACTTC.

The V and J genes are TRBV7-9 and TRBJ1-1; perhaps TRBD1 as D (6 bases). The CDR3 sequence is 15 residues long. Trimming removed 1 base from V and 3 bases from J, with 12 bases in between. The germline V gene has CDR1 SEHNR and CDR2 FQNEAQ (reference sequence). Written as DNA, the CDR3 is TGTGCCAGCAGCTTAGGTACAGGGCTGGACACTGAAGCTTTCTTT. It is translated as CASSLGTGLDTEAFF.

The V and J genes are TRBV14 and TRBJ1-2; 9 positions agree with TRBD1. This CDR3 is built from 16 residues. The junction had 10 bases not matched to a gene; V was cut back by 4 bases and J by 4 bases. CDR1 and CDR2 from the germline V gene are SGHDN and FVKESK. CDR3 DNA: TGTGCCAGCAGCCGAAGACAGGGGGAAATTAGCTATGGCTACACCTTC. Translated, it gives CASSRRQGEISYGYTF.

The gene calls are TRBV28 and TRBJ2-7, with D maybe TRBD2 (6 bases). The V end lost 6 bases, the J end lost 7 bases, and 19 bases lay between the germline ends. The CDR3 is 14 residues long. From germline, CDR1 is MDHEN and CDR2 SYDVKM. The CDR3 sequence: CASRVAGLIGEQYF. As DNA, the CDR3 is TGTGCCAGCAGGGTTGCGGGGCTTATAGGGGAGCAGTACTTC.

Comments on this clone: The sample contains more than one DNA sequence encoding this CDR3. The V call is TRBV9, the J call TRBJ1-2; TRBD1 is a possible D gene (6 bases). Germline CDR1 reads SGDLS; CDR2 reads YYNGEE. Trimming pared 3 bases from V and 4 bases from J, leaving 10 bases between. CDR3 length equals 13 residues. DNA of the CDR3: TGTGCCAGCAGCGCGGGGGGCAGCTATGGCTACACCTTC. Its translation is CASSAGGSYGYTF.

There are a few counts of this clone. The chain uses TRBV7-2 and TRBJ1-5, with D uncertain. Per the germline V gene, CDR1 is SGHTA and CDR2 is FQGNSA. CDR3 length: 15 residues. V was pared by 3 bases and J by 0 bases, with 9 bases between. For the CDR3, the DNA is TGTGCCAGCAGCTTCACCAGACTTAGCAATCAGCCCCAGCATTTT. This codes for CASSFTRLSNQPQHF.

CDR3: CASSLLAGGPAAETQYF. CDR3 nucleotide sequence: TGTGCCAGCAGCTTACTAGCGGGGGGGCCAGCGGCAGAGACCCAGTACTTC. V gene TRBV5-6 combines with J gene TRBJ2-5; 13 bases match TRBD2. The CDR3 sequence is 17 residues long. CDR1 is SGHDT and CDR2 is YYEEEE in the germline V gene. The V segment lost 2 bases and the J segment 4 bases; nucleotides outside the gene matches: 8.

This clone showed up just a few times. The chain couples TRBV6-5 to TRBJ1-2; the D is unclear. Germline-derived CDR1 and CDR2 are MNHEY and SVGAGI. V lost 0 bases and J 2 bases, leaving 10 bases between the germline ends. The CDR3 is 15 amino acids. CDR3 loop: CASSYSTGENYGYTF. For the CDR3, the DNA is TGTGCCAGCAGTTACTCGACCGGGGAGAACTATGGCTACACCTTC.

The chain combines TRBV5-1 with TRBJ2-2; D is possibly TRBD1 (6 bases). This CDR3 comprises 14 residues. Deletions cut 10 bases from V and 0 bases from J, with 13 bases between. Per the germline V gene, CDR1 is SGHRS and CDR2 is YFSETQ. The CDR3 coding sequence is TGCGCCTCTCAAGGGGACACGAACACCGGGGAGCTGTTTTTT. Protein product: CASQGDTNTGELFF.

The chain uses TRBV29-1 and TRBJ1-5; the match to TRBD1 covers 7 bases. The CDR3 is made up of 13 amino acids. V dropped 6 bases and J dropped 1; count of bases not matched to a gene: 3. Looked up from germline, CDR1 is SQVTM and CDR2 is ANQGSEA. This CDR3 is CSVGTESNQPQHF. CDR3 in DNA: TGCAGCGTCGGGACAGAGAGCAATCAGCCCCAGCATTTT.

The genes are TRBV28 and TRBJ2-7, with TRBD1 matching over 8 bases. CDR3 length: 12 amino acids. Germline V lookup: CDR1 MDHEN, CDR2 SYDVKM. V lost 8 bases, J lost 0 bases, and 0 bases stayed unmatched. DNA of the CDR3: TGTGCCAGCGACAGGGGCTCCTACGAGCAGTACTTC. Its protein is CASDRGSYEQYF.

This clone has just a few counts. As DNA, the CDR3 is TGTGCCAGCAGCTTAGCTACAATGAACACTGAAGCTTTCTTT. As protein: CASSLATMNTEAFF. The rearrangement uses TRBV7-9 and TRBJ1-1; D not resolved. Per the germline V gene, CDR1 is SEHNR and CDR2 is FQNEAQ (reference sequence). CDR3 length equals 14 residues. V was trimmed by 0 bases and J by 0 bases, leaving 5 bases between them.